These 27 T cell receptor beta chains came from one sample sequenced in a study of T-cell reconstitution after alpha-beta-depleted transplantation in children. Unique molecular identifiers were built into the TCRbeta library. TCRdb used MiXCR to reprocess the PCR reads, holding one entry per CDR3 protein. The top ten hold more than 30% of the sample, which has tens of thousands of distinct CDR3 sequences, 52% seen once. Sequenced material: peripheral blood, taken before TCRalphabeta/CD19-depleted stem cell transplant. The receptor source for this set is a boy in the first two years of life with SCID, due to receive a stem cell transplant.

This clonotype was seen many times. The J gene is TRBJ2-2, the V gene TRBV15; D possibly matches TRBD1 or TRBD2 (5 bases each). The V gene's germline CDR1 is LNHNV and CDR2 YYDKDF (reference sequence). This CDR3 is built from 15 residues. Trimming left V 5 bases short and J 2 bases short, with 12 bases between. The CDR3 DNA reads TGTGCCACCAGCGGGACGGGGAGCAACACCGGGGAGCTGTTTTTT. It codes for CATSGTGSNTGELFF.

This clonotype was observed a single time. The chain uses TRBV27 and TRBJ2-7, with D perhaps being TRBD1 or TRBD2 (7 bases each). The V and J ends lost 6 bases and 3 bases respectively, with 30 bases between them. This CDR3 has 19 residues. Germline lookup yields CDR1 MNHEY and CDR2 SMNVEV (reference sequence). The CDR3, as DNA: TGTGCCAGCAGCCCCCGGTTAGGCCTACACAGGGGAGGGATCTACGAGCAGTACTTC. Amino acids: CASSPRLGLHRGGIYEQYF.

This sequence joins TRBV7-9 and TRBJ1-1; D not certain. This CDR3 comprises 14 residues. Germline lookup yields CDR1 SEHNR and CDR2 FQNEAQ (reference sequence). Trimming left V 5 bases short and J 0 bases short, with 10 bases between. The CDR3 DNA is TGTGCCAGCAGCCCGGACCTCATGAACACTGAAGCTTTCTTT. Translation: CASSPDLMNTEAFF. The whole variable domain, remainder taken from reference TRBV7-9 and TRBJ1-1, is DTGVSQNPRHKITKRGQNVTFRCDPISEHNRLYWYRQTLGQGPEFLTYFQNEAQLEKSRLLSDRFSAERPKGSFSTLEIQRTEQGDSAMYLCASSPDLMNTEAFFGQGTRLTVV.

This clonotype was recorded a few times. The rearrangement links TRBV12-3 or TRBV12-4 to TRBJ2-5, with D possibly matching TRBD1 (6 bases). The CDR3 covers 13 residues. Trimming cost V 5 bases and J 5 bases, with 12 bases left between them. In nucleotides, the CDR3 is TGTGCCAGCAGTCCCGAGGGGGTGGAGACCCAGTACTTC. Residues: CASSPEGVETQYF.

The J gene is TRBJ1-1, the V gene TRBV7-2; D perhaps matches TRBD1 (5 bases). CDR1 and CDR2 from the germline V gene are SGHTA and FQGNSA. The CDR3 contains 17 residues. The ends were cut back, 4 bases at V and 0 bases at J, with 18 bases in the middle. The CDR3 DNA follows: TGTGCCAGCAGCTCCGGGGGGGGGTATAGCATGAACACTGAAGCTTTCTTT. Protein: CASSSGGGYSMNTEAFF.

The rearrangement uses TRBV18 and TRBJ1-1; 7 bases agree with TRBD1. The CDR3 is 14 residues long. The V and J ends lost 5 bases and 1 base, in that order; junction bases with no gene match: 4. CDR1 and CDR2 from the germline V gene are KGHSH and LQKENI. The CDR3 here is CASSGGTANTEAFF. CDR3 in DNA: TGTGCCAGCTCAGGTGGGACAGCGAACACTGAAGCTTTCTTT.

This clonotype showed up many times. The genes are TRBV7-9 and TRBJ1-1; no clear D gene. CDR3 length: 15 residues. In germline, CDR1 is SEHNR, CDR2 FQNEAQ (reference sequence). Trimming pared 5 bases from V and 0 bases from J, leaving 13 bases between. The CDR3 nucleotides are TGTGCCAGCAGCACCCGGGGAGACTTGAACACTGAAGCTTTCTTT. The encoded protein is CASSTRGDLNTEAFF.

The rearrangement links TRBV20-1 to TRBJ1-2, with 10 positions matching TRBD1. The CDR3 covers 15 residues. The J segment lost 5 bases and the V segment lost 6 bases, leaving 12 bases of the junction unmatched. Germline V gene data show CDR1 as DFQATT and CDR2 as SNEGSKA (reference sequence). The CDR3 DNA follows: TGCAGTGCGCCGCGTCCCGGGACAGGGGCATATGGCTACACCTTC. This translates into CSAPRPGTGAYGYTF.

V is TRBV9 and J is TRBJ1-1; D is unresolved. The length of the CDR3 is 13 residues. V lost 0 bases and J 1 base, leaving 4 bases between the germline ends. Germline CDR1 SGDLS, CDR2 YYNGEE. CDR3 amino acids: CASSVGKNTEAFF. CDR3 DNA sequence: TGTGCCAGCAGCGTAGGCAAGAACACTGAAGCTTTCTTT.

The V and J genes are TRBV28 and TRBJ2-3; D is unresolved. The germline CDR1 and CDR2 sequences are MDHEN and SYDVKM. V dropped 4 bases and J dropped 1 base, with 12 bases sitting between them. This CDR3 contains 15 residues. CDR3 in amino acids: CASSYELWGTDTQYF. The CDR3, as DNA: TGTGCCAGCAGTTACGAGTTATGGGGCACAGATACGCAGTATTTT.

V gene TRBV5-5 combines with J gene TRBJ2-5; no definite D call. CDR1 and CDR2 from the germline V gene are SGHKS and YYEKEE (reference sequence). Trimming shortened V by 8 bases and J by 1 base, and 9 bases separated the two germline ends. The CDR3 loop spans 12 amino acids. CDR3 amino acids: CARQTIQETQYF. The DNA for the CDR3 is TGTGCCAGACAGACAATCCAAGAGACCCAGTACTTC.

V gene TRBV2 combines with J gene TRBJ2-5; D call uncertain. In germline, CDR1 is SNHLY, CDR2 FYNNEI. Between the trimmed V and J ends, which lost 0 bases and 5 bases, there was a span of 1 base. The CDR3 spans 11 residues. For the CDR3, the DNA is TGTGCCAGCAGTGAAGCGGAGACCCAGTACTTC. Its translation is CASSEAETQYF.

The CDR3 spells CASSYPNRDQPQHF. CDR3 in DNA: TGTGCCAGCAGTTACCCTAACAGGGATCAGCCCCAGCATTTT. The chain recombines TRBV6-5 with TRBJ1-5; maybe TRBD1 (6 bases). Germline lookup yields CDR1 MNHEY and CDR2 SVGAGI. V lost 2 bases and J 5 bases, leaving 10 bases between the germline ends. The CDR3 sequence is 14 residues long.

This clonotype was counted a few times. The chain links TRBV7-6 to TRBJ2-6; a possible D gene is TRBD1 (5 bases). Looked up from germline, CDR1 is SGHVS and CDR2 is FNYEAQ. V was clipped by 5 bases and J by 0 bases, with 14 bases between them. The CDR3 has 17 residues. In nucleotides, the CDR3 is TGTGCCAGCAGCCTTGGACAACCTCCCTCTGGGGCCAACGTCCTGACTTTC. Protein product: CASSLGQPPSGANVLTF.

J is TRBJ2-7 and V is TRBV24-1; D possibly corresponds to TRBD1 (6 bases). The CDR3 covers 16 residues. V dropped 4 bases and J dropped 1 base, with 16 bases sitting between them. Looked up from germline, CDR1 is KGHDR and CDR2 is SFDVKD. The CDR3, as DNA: TGTGCCACCAGTGACTACGGACAGAAAGCGTCCTACGAGCAGTACTTC. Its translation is CATSDYGQKASYEQYF.

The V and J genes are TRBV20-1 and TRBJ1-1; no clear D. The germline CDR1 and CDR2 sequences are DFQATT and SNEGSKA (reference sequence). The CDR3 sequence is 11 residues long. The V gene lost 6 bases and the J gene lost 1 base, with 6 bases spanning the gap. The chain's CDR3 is CSASGNTEAFF. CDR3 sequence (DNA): TGCAGTGCGAGCGGGAACACTGAAGCTTTCTTT.

CDR3 nucleotide sequence: TGTGCCAGCAGCTTACACAGCGCGCCCTACGAGCAGTACTTC. Translation gives CASSLHSAPYEQYF. V is TRBV7-6 and J is TRBJ2-7; D unresolved. The length of the CDR3 is 14 residues. CDR1 and CDR2 (germline): SGHVS, FNYEAQ. V lost 2 bases, J lost 2 bases, and 10 bases lay in between.

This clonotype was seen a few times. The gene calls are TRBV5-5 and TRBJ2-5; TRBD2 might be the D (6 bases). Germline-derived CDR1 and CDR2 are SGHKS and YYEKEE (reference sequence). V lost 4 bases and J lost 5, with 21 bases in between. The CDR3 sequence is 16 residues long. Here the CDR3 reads CASSPGGALNLETQYF. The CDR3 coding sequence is TGTGCCAGCAGCCCCGGGGGAGCCCTCAACCTCGAGACCCAGTACTTC.

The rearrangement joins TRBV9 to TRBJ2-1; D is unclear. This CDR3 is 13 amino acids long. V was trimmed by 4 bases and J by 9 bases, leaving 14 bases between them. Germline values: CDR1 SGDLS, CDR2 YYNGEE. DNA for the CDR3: TGTGCCAGCAGCACGAAACCCGAGGTTGAGCAGTTCTTC. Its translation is CASSTKPEVEQFF.

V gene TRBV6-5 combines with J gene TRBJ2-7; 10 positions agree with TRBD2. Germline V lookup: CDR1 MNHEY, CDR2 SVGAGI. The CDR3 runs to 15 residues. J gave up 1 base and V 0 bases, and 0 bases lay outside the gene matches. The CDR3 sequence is CASSYSSGGSYEQYF. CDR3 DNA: TGTGCCAGCAGTTACTCTAGCGGGGGGTCCTACGAGCAGTACTTC.

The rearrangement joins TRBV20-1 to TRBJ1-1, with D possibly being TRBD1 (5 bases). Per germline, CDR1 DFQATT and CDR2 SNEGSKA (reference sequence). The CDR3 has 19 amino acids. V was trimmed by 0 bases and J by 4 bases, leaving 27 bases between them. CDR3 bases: TGCAGTGCTAGAGACTTTGGGGGGTCGTTGGGAGGTAGGGCCACTGAAGCTTTCTTT. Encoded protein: CSARDFGGSLGGRATEAFF.

The CDR3 loop reads CASSLFSSGTGNTIYF. In nucleotides, the CDR3 is TGTGCCAGCAGTTTATTTTCTTCTGGGACTGGAAACACCATATATTTT. The chain joins TRBV28 to TRBJ1-3; D remains unclear. V dropped 1 base and J dropped 2 bases, with 12 bases sitting between them. The germline CDR1 and CDR2 sequences are MDHEN and SYDVKM. This CDR3 has 16 amino acids.

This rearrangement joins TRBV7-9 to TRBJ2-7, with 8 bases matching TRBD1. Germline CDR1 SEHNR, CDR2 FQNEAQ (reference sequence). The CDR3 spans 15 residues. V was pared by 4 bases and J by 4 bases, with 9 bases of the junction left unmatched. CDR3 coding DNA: TGTGCCAGCAGCTCCATTGACAGGGGAGAATACGAGCAGTACTTC. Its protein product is CASSSIDRGEYEQYF.

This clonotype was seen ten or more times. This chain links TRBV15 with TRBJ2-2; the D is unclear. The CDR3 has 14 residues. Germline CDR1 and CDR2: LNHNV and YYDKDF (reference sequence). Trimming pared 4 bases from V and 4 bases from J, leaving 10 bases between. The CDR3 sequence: CATSTIPGTGELFF. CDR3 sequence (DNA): TGTGCCACCAGCACCATACCGGGCACCGGGGAGCTGTTTTTT.

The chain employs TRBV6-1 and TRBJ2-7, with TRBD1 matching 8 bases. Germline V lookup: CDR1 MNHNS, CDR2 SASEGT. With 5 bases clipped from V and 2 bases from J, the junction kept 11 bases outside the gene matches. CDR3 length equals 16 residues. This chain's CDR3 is CASSSPDRGFAYEQYF. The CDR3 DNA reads TGTGCCAGCAGTAGCCCAGACAGGGGTTTTGCCTACGAGCAGTACTTC.

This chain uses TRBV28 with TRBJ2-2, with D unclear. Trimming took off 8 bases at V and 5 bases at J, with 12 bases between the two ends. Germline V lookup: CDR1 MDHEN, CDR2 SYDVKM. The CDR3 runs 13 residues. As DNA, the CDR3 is TGTGCCAGCTTACCAAGGGCAACCGGGGAGCTGTTTTTT. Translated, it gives CASLPRATGELFF.

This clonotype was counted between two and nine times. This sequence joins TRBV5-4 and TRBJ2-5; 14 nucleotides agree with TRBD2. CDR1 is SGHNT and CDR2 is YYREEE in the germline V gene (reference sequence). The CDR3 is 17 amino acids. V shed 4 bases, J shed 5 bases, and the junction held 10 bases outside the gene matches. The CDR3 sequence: CASSVPGGTSGGETQYF. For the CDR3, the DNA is TGTGCCAGCAGCGTACCCGGAGGGACTAGCGGGGGCGAGACCCAGTACTTC.